These 15 T cell receptor beta chains came from one sample sequenced in a study of T cell responses to AZD1222 COVID-19 vaccine. Sequenced by immunoSEQ multiplex PCR; TCRdb stores in-frame clones only, minus some. The table has about 110,000 clones, roughly 90% seen once. The sample in question was peripheral blood, obtained on day 0 of AZD1222 vaccination. Receptors originate from an adult in good health.

This clone was observed a single time. The sample holds other DNA sequences that translate to the same CDR3. The chain carries TRBV19 and TRBJ1-5; D not certain. Germline loops: CDR1 LNHDA, CDR2 SQIVND (reference sequence). Trimming cost V 2 bases and J 0 bases, with 8 bases left between them. The CDR3 is 15 residues long. CDR3 nucleotide sequence: TGTGCCAGTAGTATATCTGGATATAGCAATCAGCCCCAGCATTTT. This gives the protein CASSISGYSNQPQHF.

This chain joins TRBV2 and TRBJ1-2; 8 bases are shared with TRBD1. The CDR3 is 15 residues long. Trimming took 6 bases from V and 8 from J; bases not matched to a gene: 14. Germline CDR1 SNHLY, CDR2 FYNNEI. The CDR3: CASSEQGARLFGYTF. CDR3 nucleotides: TGTGCCAGCAGCGAGCAGGGGGCGCGACTATTCGGCTACACCTTC.

The V gene is TRBV5-4, the J gene TRBJ1-6, with TRBD1 matching 12 bases. V shed 7 bases and J 6 bases; nucleotides not matched to a gene: 17. The V gene's germline CDR1 is SGHNT and CDR2 YYREEE (reference sequence). The CDR3 contains 19 residues. The CDR3 sequence is CASSPPGQGAPLLNSPLHF. The CDR3 bases are TGTGCCAGCTCCCCGCCGGGACAGGGGGCCCCGCTGCTTAATTCACCCCTCCACTTT.

V is TRBV11-2 and J is TRBJ2-3; D is possibly TRBD1 or TRBD2 (5 bases each). Germline values: CDR1 SGHAT, CDR2 FQNNGV. This CDR3 has 15 amino acids. The V end lost 2 bases, the J end lost 3 bases, and 12 bases lay between the germline ends. DNA of the CDR3: TGTGCCAGCAGCTTATGGGGGAGTGGGACAGATACGCAGTATTTT. Translated, it gives CASSLWGSGTDTQYF.

This rearrangement joins TRBV19 to TRBJ1-1, with D unresolved. Trimming shortened V by 5 bases and J by 1 base, and 11 bases separated the two germline ends. Germline values: CDR1 LNHDA, CDR2 SQIVND (reference sequence). CDR3 size: 14 residues. CDR3 coding DNA: TGTGCCAGTAGTTTCCTCGGTGGGAACACTGAAGCTTTCTTT. It codes for CASSFLGGNTEAFF.

The gene calls are TRBV6-5 and TRBJ1-2; no definite D call. Germline CDR1 reads MNHEY; CDR2 reads SVGAGI. With 6 bases removed from V and 2 bases from J, the gap between germline ends came to 10 bases. The CDR3 runs 13 residues. CDR3 bases: TGTGCCAGCAGGGTGGCGGTGAACTATGGCTACACCTTC. Translated, it gives CASRVAVNYGYTF.

The rearrangement uses TRBV19 and TRBJ2-3, with D perhaps being TRBD1 or TRBD2 (6 bases each). Trimming removed 3 bases from V and 2 bases from J, with 12 bases in between. The CDR3 has 15 residues. The V gene's germline CDR1 is LNHDA and CDR2 SQIVND (reference sequence). The CDR3 region is CASSIPGAITDTQYF. CDR3 sequence (DNA): TGTGCCAGTAGTATTCCGGGGGCAATCACAGATACGCAGTATTTT.

The rearrangement joins TRBV6-5 to TRBJ1-1; unclear D gene. The V gene's germline CDR1 is MNHEY and CDR2 SVGAGI. The CDR3 contains 13 residues. V was trimmed by 0 bases and J by 5 bases, leaving 7 bases between them. This chain's CDR3 is CASSYSPETEAFF. CDR3 DNA sequence: TGTGCCAGCAGTTACTCGCCGGAGACTGAAGCTTTCTTT.

As regards this clone: Mismatch with germline at one junction end may stem from a read error. V is TRBV5-8 and J is TRBJ2-3; 15 nucleotides match TRBD2. This CDR3 has 12 residues. Germline V gene sequence: CDR1 SGHTS, CDR2 YDEGEE. The CDR3 region has the DNA TGTGCCAGCAGTTGGACTAGCGGGGGGGACATGTTT. Residues: CASSWTSGGDMF.

The chain joins TRBV27 to TRBJ1-1; the D gene is possibly TRBD1 (5 bases). Germline CDR1 is MNHEY and CDR2 is SMNVEV (reference sequence). V was clipped by 3 bases and J by 0 bases, with 14 bases between them. The CDR3 length is 16 residues. The CDR3 reads CASSLGPGGMNTEAFF. In DNA, the CDR3 is TGTGCCAGCAGTTTGGGGCCAGGAGGTATGAACACTGAAGCTTTCTTT.

The CDR3 loop is CASTPLGNSNQPQHF. For the CDR3, the DNA is TGTGCCAGCACCCCTTTAGGGAATAGCAATCAGCCCCAGCATTTT. The chain carries TRBV27 and TRBJ1-5; D is undetermined. CDR3 length: 15 amino acids. Germline V CDR1 and CDR2: MNHEY, SMNVEV (reference sequence). Trimming pared 7 bases from V and 0 bases from J, leaving 13 bases between.

This rearrangement joins TRBV6-5 to TRBJ1-2; unclear D gene. CDR1 and CDR2 (germline): MNHEY, SVGAGI. V was pared by 2 bases and J by 2 bases, with 6 bases between. CDR3 length: 13 amino acids. The DNA for the CDR3 is TGTGCCAGCAGTTACGACCAGAACTATGGCTACACCTTC. Translating gives CASSYDQNYGYTF.

The chain recombines TRBV6-4 with TRBJ1-1, with D unclear. CDR3 length equals 13 residues. The V end lost 6 bases, the J end lost 1 base, and 9 bases lay between the germline ends. CDR1 and CDR2 (germline): MRHNA, SNTAGT. The CDR3 protein is CASSSQQNTEAFF. Written as DNA, the CDR3 is TGTGCCAGCAGCTCACAGCAGAACACTGAAGCTTTCTTT.

For the CDR3, the DNA is TGTGCCAGCGGGCAGGGGCTAGGCACTGAAGCTTTCTTT. Translated: CASGQGLGTEAFF. The chain has TRBV19 and TRBJ1-1, with D perhaps TRBD1 (6 bases). Germline-derived CDR1 and CDR2 are LNHDA and SQIVND (reference sequence). V was cut by 9 bases and J by 4 bases, with 15 bases left in between. The CDR3 is made up of 13 amino acids.

The chain recombines TRBV5-6 with TRBJ1-3; TRBD1 aligns across 12 bases. CDR1 and CDR2 (germline): SGHDT, YYEEEE. V lost 3 bases and J lost 0; bases outside the gene matches: 7. This CDR3 is built from 18 residues. CDR3 residues: CASSYRDRGRLSGNTIYF. CDR3 nucleotides: TGTGCCAGCAGCTACCGGGACAGGGGGCGCCTCTCTGGAAACACCATATATTTT.